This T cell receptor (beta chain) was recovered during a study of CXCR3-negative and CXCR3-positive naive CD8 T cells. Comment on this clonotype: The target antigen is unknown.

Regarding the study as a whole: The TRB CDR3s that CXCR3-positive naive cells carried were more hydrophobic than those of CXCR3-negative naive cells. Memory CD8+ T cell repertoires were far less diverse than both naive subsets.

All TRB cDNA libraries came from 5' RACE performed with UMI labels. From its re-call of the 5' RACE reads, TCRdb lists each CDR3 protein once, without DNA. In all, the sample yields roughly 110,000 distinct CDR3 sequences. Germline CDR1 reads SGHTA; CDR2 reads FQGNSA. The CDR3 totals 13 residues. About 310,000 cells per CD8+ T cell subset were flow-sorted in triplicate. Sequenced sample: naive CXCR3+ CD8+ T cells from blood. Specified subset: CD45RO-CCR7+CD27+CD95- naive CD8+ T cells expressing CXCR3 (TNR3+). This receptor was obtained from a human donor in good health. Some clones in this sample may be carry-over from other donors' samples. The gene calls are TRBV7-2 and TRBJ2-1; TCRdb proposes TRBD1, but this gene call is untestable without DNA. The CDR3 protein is CASSSGGELEQFF.